These 7 T cell receptor beta chains share one sample of origin, sequenced in a study of cytomegalovirus exposure and HLA in healthy donors. 60 Vbeta and 13 Jbeta primers were used in PCR. Profiling relied on immunoSEQ multiplex PCR, and the TCRdb table lists in-frame clones only, not all of them. The top ten clones hold 9.5% to 13% of a sample with tens of thousands of clones, 60% to 80% of them seen once. The sample taken for sequencing was PBMCs. Receptor source: a woman in her forties in good health and CMV-seropositive.

J is TRBJ1-3 and V is TRBV19, with D tentatively TRBD1 (5 bases). The germline CDR1 and CDR2 sequences are LNHDA and SQIVND (reference sequence). The V gene lost 5 bases and the J gene lost 9 bases, with 14 bases spanning the gap. The CDR3 is made up of 13 amino acids. The CDR3 nucleotides read TGTGCCAGTAGTTCGTCAGGGTGGTTCACCATATATTTT. Protein product: CASSSSGWFTIYF.

The V and J genes are TRBV6-6 and TRBJ1-5; D is perhaps TRBD1 (6 bases). The germline V and J ends were trimmed by 6 bases and 1 base, with 16 bases remaining between them. Germline CDR1 reads MNHNY; CDR2 reads SVGAGI (reference sequence). The CDR3 loop spans 16 amino acids. The CDR3 sequence: CASSRQGPQSNQPQHF. CDR3 sequence (DNA): TGTGCCAGCAGCCGCCAGGGGCCGCAAAGCAATCAGCCCCAGCATTTT.

This chain uses TRBV18 with TRBJ2-5; no definite D call. The V and J ends lost 0 bases and 5 bases respectively, with 7 bases between them. CDR1 and CDR2 (germline): KGHSH, LQKENI. The CDR3 loop spans 13 amino acids. CDR3 nucleotide sequence: TGTGCCAGCTCACCACCGACACTGGAGACCCAGTACTTC. As protein: CASSPPTLETQYF.

V gene TRBV2 combines with J gene TRBJ1-5; 9 bases map to TRBD1. The CDR3 has 15 amino acids. Trimming removed 5 bases from V and 1 base from J; junction bases left unmatched: 3. CDR1 and CDR2 from the germline V gene are SNHLY and FYNNEI. The CDR3 nucleotides read TGTGCCAGCAGTCTACAGGGGGCAAGCAATCAGCCCCAGCATTTT. Its protein product is CASSLQGASNQPQHF.

The chain has TRBV6-6 and TRBJ1-2; 8 nucleotides match TRBD1. After removal of 6 bases from V and 8 bases from J, the junction contained 8 bases not matched to a gene. CDR1 and CDR2 from the germline V gene are MNHNY and SVGAGI (reference sequence). This CDR3 spans 13 amino acids. The CDR3 bases are TGTGCCAGCAGGGAGACAGGGGCGGAGGGCTACACCTTC. This sequence encodes CASRETGAEGYTF.

The chain employs TRBV5-1 and TRBJ1-4; 7 bases match TRBD1. The CDR3 has 14 residues. The ends lost 4 bases at V and 4 bases at J; junction bases unmatched: 4. Germline values: CDR1 SGHRS, CDR2 YFSETQ. Here the CDR3 reads CASSLGTDNEKLFF. The CDR3 nucleotides read TGCGCCAGCAGCCTCGGGACAGATAATGAAAAACTGTTTTTT.

Notes on this clone: This CDR3 is also generated by other DNA sequences in the sample. The CDR3 loop reads CASSLGEGSYNEQFF. The CDR3, as DNA: TGCGCCAGCAGCTTAGGTGAGGGCTCCTACAATGAGCAGTTCTTC. The chain couples TRBV5-1 to TRBJ2-1; weak D call: TRBD2 (5 bases). V was clipped by 2 bases and J by 0 bases, with 9 bases between them. This CDR3 is 15 amino acids long. Germline values: CDR1 SGHRS, CDR2 YFSETQ.